This entry lists 3 T cell receptor beta chains sequenced from one sample in a study of blood T cell repertoires in COVID-19. Generated by immunoSEQ multiplex PCR, the TCRdb table keeps only in-frame clones and is missing some. Here the sample spans roughly 100,000 clones, around 90% being singletons. The specimen sequenced was peripheral blood. The receptor source for this set is a human donor with COVID-19, enrolled during active disease. The donor label of this sample is uncertain.

The chain employs TRBV11-2 and TRBJ2-1, with a tentative D call TRBD2 (6 bases). Germline V CDR1 and CDR2: SGHAT, FQNNGV. This CDR3 region has 16 residues. V was clipped by 4 bases and J by 2 bases, with 15 bases between them. The CDR3 region is CASSSLNPGAYNEQFF. The CDR3 coding sequence is TGTGCCAGCAGCTCTTTGAACCCGGGGGCCTACAATGAGCAGTTCTTC.

This rearrangement joins TRBV9 to TRBJ1-6; TRBD1 matches at 7 bases. Germline CDR1 SGDLS, CDR2 YYNGEE. This CDR3 is 14 amino acids long. V shed 3 bases and J 7 bases; nucleotides not matched to a gene: 4. CDR3 nucleotides: TGTGCCAGCAGCGCCGGACAGGCCAATTCACCCCTCCACTTT. It codes for CASSAGQANSPLHF.

The rearrangement joins TRBV2 to TRBJ1-3, with D maybe TRBD1 (5 bases). The germline V gene encodes CDR1 SNHLY and CDR2 FYNNEI. Deletions cut 2 bases from V and 7 bases from J, with 9 bases between. The length of the CDR3 is 13 residues. The CDR3 nucleotides are TGTGCCAGCAGTGAAACCCGACAGAACACCATATATTTT. Protein product: CASSETRQNTIYF.